The present T cell receptor (beta chain) was sequenced within a study of T cells in Graves' hyperthyroidism and ophthalmopathy. This clonotype is deemed medium-sized (0.01 to 0.1%). Amplified TCR beta CDR3 regions derived from RNA transcripts. A set of HTBI primers served as the primers for a first-round RT-PCR of the TCR CDR3. TCRdb ran MiXCR on the multiplex PCR reads and lists one entry per CDR3 protein. The data contain 20,000 to 30,000 distinct CDR3 sequences, roughly 49% of them seen just once; the ten biggest clones take up under 30%. The ends lost 4 bases at V and 8 bases at J; junction bases unmatched: 9. The CDR3 length is 16 residues. The germline V gene has CDR1 SGDLS and CDR2 YYNGEE.

The chain uses TRBV9 and TRBJ2-1; 13 bases map to TRBD2. The sequencing input was blood. This TCR came from a woman between 40 and 50 years old with Graves' hyperthyroidism that later progressed to Graves' ophthalmopathy. The CDR3 loop is CASSPWTSGSSDEQFF. Written as DNA, the CDR3 is TGTGCCAGCAGCCCATGGACTAGCGGGAGTTCGGATGAGCAGTTCTTC.